This TCR beta chain was sequenced for a study of lymphopenia after photon versus proton radiotherapy (dated by TCRdb to about 2019). Broadly, across the study: The immunological effects of photon versus proton radiation therapy were compared in patients with gastrointestinal tumors who developed high-grade lymphopenia. The study was designed to characterize how the impact on the immune system differs between the two radiation modalities. The cohort comprised some 20 patients with gastrointestinal tumors who received either photon or proton therapy and then developed lymphopenia.

On the study overall, not on this receptor specifically: During treatment, patients who received photon therapy lost naive T cells and TCR diversity and gained effector/memory populations, whereas patients who received proton therapy remained relatively stable. The survival association was examined only in patients who died, and the authors described better survival with proton therapy as a possibility, not as a demonstrated result. Among patients across the cohort who died, overall survival time showed an inverse correlation with a larger post-nadir drop in TCR diversity. After the lymphocyte count nadir, photon-treated repertoires showed oligoclonal expansion, especially of CD8+ Temra cells, which drove the drop in diversity.

Libraries were built with the immunoSEQ multiplex PCR assay. T cell repertoires were profiled by deep sequencing of rearranged TCR beta loci, alongside multiparametric flow cytometry. TCRdb provides this immuneACCESS table in a form limited to in-frame rearrangements. Some clones are lacking; in checked studies, under half of them reflect an unresolved V gene, and why the rest are absent is not known. In all, the sample holds around 62,000 clones, and around 85% of those were seen once. The ten largest account for about 1.9% of the sample. V loses 1 base, J loses 0 bases, and the germline ends lie 7 bases apart. There are 15 amino acids in the CDR3, from cysteine to phenylalanine inclusive. The entry retains the CDR3 DNA only, 45 bases that are in frame from base 1. Reading the germline V gene gives CDR1 SGHRS and CDR2 YFSETQ. Regarding this clone: The antigen it recognizes is unknown. Base qualities are not recorded, but no much larger clone differs from it by a single base.

Material: peripheral blood, obtained from a patient treated with proton-based radiotherapy. The sequence derives from a man aged 55 to 70 with pancreatic cancer. The sequence links TRBV5-1 to TRBJ1-4; the D gene is not confidently resolved. CDR3 region: CASSLMGTTNEKLFF. The DNA is TGCGCCAGCAGCTTGATGGGGACAACTAATGAAAAACTGTTTTTT.